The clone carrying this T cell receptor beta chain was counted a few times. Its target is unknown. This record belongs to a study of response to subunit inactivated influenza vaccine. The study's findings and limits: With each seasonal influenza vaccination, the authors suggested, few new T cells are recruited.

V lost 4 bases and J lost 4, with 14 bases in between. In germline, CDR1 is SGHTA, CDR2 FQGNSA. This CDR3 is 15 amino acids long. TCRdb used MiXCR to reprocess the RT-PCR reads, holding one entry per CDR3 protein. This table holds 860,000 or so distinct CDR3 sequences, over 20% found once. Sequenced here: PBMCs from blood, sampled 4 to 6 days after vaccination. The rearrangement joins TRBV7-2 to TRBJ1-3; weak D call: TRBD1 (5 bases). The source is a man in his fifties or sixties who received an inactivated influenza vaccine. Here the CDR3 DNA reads TGTGCCAGCAGCTATGGGGGTGAACCCGGAAACACCATATATTTT. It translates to CASSYGGEPGNTIYF.